This T cell receptor (beta chain) was identified during a study of blood T cell repertoires in COVID-19. There are 13 residues in the CDR3. With V trimmed by 6 bases and J by 7 bases, 8 bases remained unmatched. The germline CDR1 and CDR2 sequences are MNHEY and SVGAGI. Generated by immunoSEQ multiplex PCR, the TCRdb table keeps only in-frame clones and is missing some. The sample has about 200,000 clones, over 70% seen once; the top ten hold about 7.4%. The sequence derives from a woman between 50 and 59 years old with acute or convalescent COVID-19. The chain carries TRBV6-5 and TRBJ1-2; 7 nucleotides line up with TRBD1. The sequenced material came from peripheral blood. The CDR3 region has the DNA TGTGCCAGCAGAGGGACAGTCCCCACTGGCTACACCTTC. This translates into CASRGTVPTGYTF.